Each of the 15 T cell receptor beta chains below was sequenced from the same sample in a study of T cells in Graves' hyperthyroidism and ophthalmopathy. Amplification targeted TCR beta CDR3 regions from RNA transcripts. TCR CDR3 underwent first-round RT-PCR with the HTBI primer set. From the multiplex PCR reads, TCRdb called clonotypes with MiXCR, one entry per CDR3 protein. The table includes over 450,000 distinct CDR3 sequences, 15% to 20% detected once. The specimen was blood. The receptor set was obtained from a woman under 30 with Graves' ophthalmopathy.

This clonotype showed up just a few times. The V and J genes are TRBV27 and TRBJ1-1; D might be TRBD1 (5 bases). The CDR3 consists of 15 residues. Germline V CDR1 and CDR2: MNHEY, SMNVEV (reference sequence). Trimming took off 6 bases at V and 0 bases at J, with 14 bases between the two ends. CDR3 in amino acids: CASRPSGTVNTEAFF. The DNA for the CDR3 is TGTGCCAGCAGACCTTCCGGGACGGTGAACACTGAAGCTTTCTTT.

This chain connects TRBV7-9 to TRBJ1-3; 9 bases match TRBD1. V lost 5 bases to trimming and J lost 1 base; unmatched junction nucleotides: 3. CDR1 and CDR2 (germline): SEHNR, FQNEAQ (reference sequence). This CDR3 contains 15 residues. The CDR3 spells CASSTDRGSGNTIYF. The CDR3 nucleotides read TGTGCCAGCAGCACAGACAGGGGGTCTGGAAACACCATATATTTT. The complete variable domain, with remaining parts taken from reference TRBV7-9 and TRBJ1-3, reads DTGVSQNPRHKITKRGQNVTFRCDPISEHNRLYWYRQTLGQGPEFLTYFQNEAQLEKSRLLSDRFSAERPKGSFSTLEIQRTEQGDSAMYLCASSTDRGSGNTIYFGEGSWLTVV.

This clonotype showed up many times. This chain uses TRBV28 with TRBJ1-1; D ambiguous. The V gene's germline CDR1 is MDHEN and CDR2 SYDVKM. V lost 6 bases, J lost 4 bases, and 15 bases lay in between. This CDR3 is 14 amino acids long. DNA of the CDR3: TGTGCCAGCAGGACGCAACTCGGAGGCACTGAAGCTTTCTTT. Its translation: CASRTQLGGTEAFF.

This clonotype was seen repeatedly, ten times or more. The chain joins TRBV3-1 to TRBJ2-1; 14 bases align to TRBD2. Germline values: CDR1 LGHDT, CDR2 YNNKEL (reference sequence). The CDR3 extends over 15 amino acids. With V trimmed by 4 bases and J by 7 bases, 3 bases remained unmatched. For the CDR3, the DNA is TGTGCCAGCAGCCTGGGACTAGCGGGAGCGAATGAGCAGTTCTTC. Amino acids: CASSLGLAGANEQFF.

This clonotype was counted between two and nine times. The CDR3 DNA reads as TGTGCCAGCAGCACCGGGACTAGCGCTCTCCAAGAGACCCAGTACTTC. Its protein is CASSTGTSALQETQYF. The chain links TRBV5-8 to TRBJ2-5, with 10 nucleotides matching TRBD2. The germline V gene encodes CDR1 SGHTS and CDR2 YDEGEE. The CDR3 covers 16 residues. The J segment lost 1 base and the V segment lost 4 bases, leaving 7 bases of the junction unmatched.

In its sample, this clonotype was seen a few times. V usage is TRBV7-9 and J usage is TRBJ2-3; D assignment may be TRBD1 or TRBD2 (5 bases each). The germline V and J ends were trimmed by 8 bases and 2 bases, with 14 bases remaining between them. CDR1 SEHNR and CDR2 FQNEAQ come from the germline V gene (reference sequence). The CDR3 covers 14 residues. The CDR3 DNA reads as TGTGCCAGCCGCAGGGACGGATACACAGATACGCAGTATTTT. This gives the protein CASRRDGYTDTQYF.

The chain recombines TRBV6-1 with TRBJ2-3; 7 bases are shared with TRBD2. The V gene end was trimmed by 6 bases and the J gene end by 4 bases; junction bases not matched to a gene: 13. Germline loops: CDR1 MNHNS, CDR2 SASEGT. The length of the CDR3 is 16 residues. The DNA for the CDR3 is TGTGCCAGCAGGAAACAAGCGGGGCAATCTCCAGATACGCAGTATTTT. It encodes CASRKQAGQSPDTQYF.

This clonotype was seen at least ten times. V usage is TRBV27 and J usage is TRBJ2-7; 7 positions match TRBD1. Trimming took 0 bases from V and 1 from J; bases not matched to a gene: 9. Germline V CDR1 and CDR2: MNHEY, SMNVEV (reference sequence). This CDR3 is built from 17 residues. CDR3 residues: CASSLSTGDRGSYEQYF. CDR3 coding DNA: TGTGCCAGCAGTTTATCGACCGGGGACAGAGGGTCCTACGAGCAGTACTTC.

Ten or more counts support this clonotype. The rearrangement links TRBV30 to TRBJ1-5; D uncertain. This CDR3 has 13 amino acids. Deletions cut 2 bases from V and 4 bases from J, with 9 bases between. Germline CDR1 reads GTSNPN; CDR2 reads SVGIG (reference sequence). CDR3 region: CAWSYSSNQPQHF. As DNA, the CDR3 is TGTGCCTGGAGTTATTCTTCAAATCAGCCCCAGCATTTT.

V gene TRBV19 combines with J gene TRBJ2-1, with 10 bases fitting TRBD1. CDR3 length: 15 residues. CDR1 and CDR2 (germline): LNHDA, SQIVND (reference sequence). The V gene end was trimmed by 4 bases and the J gene end by 6 bases; junction bases not matched to a gene: 6. In nucleotides, the CDR3 is TGTGCCAGTAGTACCCAGGGACAGGGGATCAATGAGCAGTTCTTC. This gives the protein CASSTQGQGINEQFF.

The chain recombines TRBV5-1 with TRBJ2-7; D remains ambiguous. There are 14 residues in the CDR3. Per germline, CDR1 SGHRS and CDR2 YFSETQ. V dropped 5 bases and J dropped 0 bases, with 12 bases sitting between them. CDR3 DNA: TGCGCCAGCAGGTTAGGCCAGGCCTCCTACGAGCAGTACTTC. Translation: CASRLGQASYEQYF.

Remarks on this clonotype: One base away lies a much larger clone, so this may be a sequencing read error. The rearrangement uses TRBV28 and TRBJ2-7, with D possibly TRBD1 on 6 matching bases. Germline CDR1 MDHEN, CDR2 SYDVKM. Trimming removed 6 bases at V and 0 bases at J, with 15 bases between. CDR3 size: 15 residues. The CDR3 reads CASSLTGPFSYEQYF. The CDR3 coding sequence is TGTGCCAGCAGCCTAACAGGGCCTTTCTCCTACGAGCAGTACTTC.

This clonotype was seen many times. The J gene is TRBJ1-5, the V gene TRBV6-1, with D uncertain. The CDR3 is made up of 14 amino acids. V lost 6 bases and J lost 1, with 10 bases in between. Germline assignment: CDR1 MNHNS and CDR2 SASEGT. The DNA of the CDR3 is TGTGCCAGCAGCCCACAGTCGAGCAATCAGCCCCAGCATTTT. Translating it yields CASSPQSSNQPQHF.

This clonotype was detected ten times or more. V and J are TRBV5-1 and TRBJ2-3, with D perhaps matching TRBD2 (5 bases). Looked up from germline, CDR1 is SGHRS and CDR2 is YFSETQ. The CDR3 sequence is 15 residues long. V was trimmed by 3 bases and J by 1 base, leaving 12 bases between them. CDR3 in amino acids: CASSSGRGGTDTQYF. CDR3 nucleotide sequence: TGCGCCAGCAGCTCTGGACGGGGAGGCACAGATACGCAGTATTTT.

This clonotype occurred a few times. This chain connects TRBV4-1 to TRBJ2-7; possible D gene TRBD1, 6 bases. The CDR3 is 15 amino acids. Trimming removed 1 base from V and 0 bases from J, with 10 bases in between. The germline V gene has CDR1 MGHRA and CDR2 YSYEKL. CDR3 bases: TGCGCCAGCAGCCAAGGACAGGCCAGCTCCTACGAGCAGTACTTC. Encoded protein: CASSQGQASSYEQYF.